The source of this TCR beta chain is a study of blood T cell repertoires in COVID-19. The overall study: Samples of COVID-19 (acute and convalescent) were obtained from the United States, Italy and Spain. The cDNA or gDNA used as material had been derived from T cells, B-cell-depleted T cells, or PBMCs.

The CDR3 contains 15 residues. From germline, CDR1 is SGHDT and CDR2 YYEEEE. V was trimmed by 0 bases and J by 2 bases, leaving 12 bases between them. In the authors' workflow: Nucleated cell counts were estimated from reference gene primer amplification. This table comes from immunoSEQ multiplex PCR, and its TCRdb copy is limited to in-frame clones, with some not included. V and J calls and clone size are those listed in that table; D and trimming were worked out from the DNA. The repertoire consists of hundreds of thousands of clones, with about 83% occurring once and the leading ten covering approximately 6%.

The V call is TRBV5-6, the J call TRBJ2-7; no reliable D call. Source material: peripheral blood. The TCR comes from a man older than 75 with acute or convalescent COVID-19. As DNA, the CDR3 is TGTGCCAGCAGCTTGGGCCATATAAGCGCCTACGAGCAGTACTTC. Translating gives CASSLGHISAYEQYF.